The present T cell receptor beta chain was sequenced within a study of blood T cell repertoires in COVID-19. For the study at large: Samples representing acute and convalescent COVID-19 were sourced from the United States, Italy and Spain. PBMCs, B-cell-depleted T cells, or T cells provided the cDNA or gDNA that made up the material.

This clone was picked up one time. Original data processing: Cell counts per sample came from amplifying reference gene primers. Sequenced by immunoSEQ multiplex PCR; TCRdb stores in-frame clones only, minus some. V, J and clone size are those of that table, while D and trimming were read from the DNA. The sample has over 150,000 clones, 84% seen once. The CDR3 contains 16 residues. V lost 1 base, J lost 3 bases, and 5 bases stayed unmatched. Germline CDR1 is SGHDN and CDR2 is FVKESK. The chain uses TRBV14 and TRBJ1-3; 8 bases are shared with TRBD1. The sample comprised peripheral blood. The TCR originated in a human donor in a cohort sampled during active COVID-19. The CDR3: CASSQAGTGIGNTIYF. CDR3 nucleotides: TGTGCCAGCAGCCAAGCGGGGACAGGCATTGGAAACACCATATATTTT.